A single sample is the source of the 7 T cell receptor beta chains below, sequenced in a study of patients with pleural tuberculosis. TCRdb ran MiXCR on the reads and lists one entry per CDR3 protein. The sample records around 54,000 distinct CDR3 sequences, 6% to 9.5% being singletons. The receptors come from a human donor with pleural tuberculosis.

This clonotype was picked up many times. The rearrangement uses TRBV10-3 and TRBJ1-6; possibly TRBD1 for D (5 bases). Deletions cut 6 bases from V and 0 bases from J, with 15 bases between. The CDR3 is made up of 17 amino acids. Per the germline V gene, CDR1 is ENHRY and CDR2 is SYGVKD. DNA of the CDR3: TGTGCCATCAGGGGGGACGAGAGGAGCTCCTATAATTCACCCCTCCACTTT. Protein product: CAIRGDERSSYNSPLHF.

This clonotype was detected a few times. This chain connects TRBV9 to TRBJ1-5; unclear D gene. The ends were cut back, 4 bases at V and 0 bases at J, with 8 bases in the middle. The CDR3 extends over 14 amino acids. Per germline, CDR1 SGDLS and CDR2 YYNGEE. CDR3 protein: CASSLTSSNQPQHF. In nucleotides, the CDR3 is TGTGCCAGCAGCCTAACATCTAGCAATCAGCCCCAGCATTTT.

This clonotype came up many times. The rearrangement joins TRBV2 to TRBJ1-4, with D perhaps TRBD1 (5 bases). Looked up from germline, CDR1 is SNHLY and CDR2 is FYNNEI. Deletions cut 5 bases from V and 7 bases from J, with 14 bases between. The CDR3 has 14 residues. CDR3 residues: CASSREGRSEKLFF. CDR3 sequence (DNA): TGTGCCAGCAGTAGGGAGGGGCGCAGTGAAAAACTGTTTTTT.

This clonotype was seen repeatedly, ten times or more. This chain joins TRBV11-2 and TRBJ1-1; D unresolved. Per the germline V gene, CDR1 is SGHAT and CDR2 is FQNNGV. This CDR3 contains 14 residues. V was clipped by 3 bases and J by 7 bases, with 15 bases between them. The CDR3 spells CASSLEPSYGEAFF. For the CDR3, the DNA is TGTGCCAGCAGCTTGGAACCCTCCTACGGTGAAGCTTTCTTT.

The table lists this clonotype with many counts. The rearrangement joins TRBV20-1 to TRBJ2-7; 7 bases map to TRBD2. Germline V gives CDR1 DFQATT, CDR2 SNEGSKA (reference sequence). CDR3 length equals 11 residues. Trimming removed 6 bases from V and 6 bases from J; junction bases left unmatched: 5. CDR3 in amino acids: CSAARGSEQYV. The CDR3 nucleotides read TGCAGTGCGGCGCGCGGGAGCGAGCAGTACGTC.

This sequence joins TRBV25-1 and TRBJ2-1; 11 bases agree with TRBD2. Trimming removed 5 bases from V and 7 bases from J; junction bases left unmatched: 13. The CDR3 runs to 17 residues. Germline CDR1 is MGHDK and CDR2 is SYGVNS. CDR3 loop: CASSPPLLAGDRNEQFF. The CDR3 DNA sequence: TGTGCCAGCAGTCCCCCCCTACTAGCGGGAGACAGGAATGAGCAGTTCTTC.

The J gene is TRBJ2-1, the V gene TRBV4-2, with TRBD2 matching over 9 bases. Germline-derived CDR1 and CDR2 are LGHNA and YNFKEQ. CDR3 length: 15 amino acids. V was clipped by 5 bases and J by 5 bases; unmatched bases: 7. CDR3 amino acids: CASSKGASGNNEQFF. In nucleotides, the CDR3 is TGTGCCAGCAGCAAAGGGGCTAGCGGGAACAATGAGCAGTTCTTC.